A single sample is the source of the 8 T cell receptor beta chains below, sequenced in a study of response to subunit inactivated influenza vaccine. TCRdb used MiXCR to reprocess the RT-PCR reads, holding one entry per CDR3 protein. The table lists 500,000 to 550,000 distinct CDR3 sequences, roughly 8.2% of them singletons. The sample in question was PBMCs from blood, obtained roughly 24 months after vaccination. All receptors come from a man aged 45-69 years who received an inactivated influenza vaccine.

This clonotype was observed a few times. The genes are TRBV30 and TRBJ2-7; TRBD1 agrees at 7 bases. CDR1 is GTSNPN and CDR2 is SVGIG in the germline V gene (reference sequence). Trimming removed 8 bases from V and 4 bases from J; junction bases left unmatched: 5. CDR3 length equals 11 residues. In DNA, the CDR3 is TGTGCCATAACGACAGGGTACGAGCAGTACTTC. Protein sequence: CAITTGYEQYF. Filled out from reference TRBV30 and TRBJ2-7, the complete variable domain reads SQTIHQWPATLVQPVGSPLSLECTVEGTSNPNLYWYRQAAGRGLQLLFYSVGIGQISSEVPQNLSASRPQDRQFILSSKKLLLSDSGFYLCAITTGYEQYFGPGTRLTVT.

This clonotype appeared a few times. This sequence joins TRBV11-2 and TRBJ2-5, with D hard to call. V shed 5 bases and J shed 5 bases, with 18 bases lying between them. This CDR3 region has 15 residues. CDR1 SGHAT and CDR2 FQNNGV come from the germline V gene. The CDR3 nucleotides read TGTGCCAGCAGCCCGCCCGGCAGACGGGTGGAGACCCAGTACTTC. Protein product: CASSPPGRRVETQYF.

This clonotype was picked up a small number of times. The chain employs TRBV6-2 or TRBV6-3 and TRBJ2-5, with TRBD1 matching 8 bases. V dropped 2 bases and J dropped 6; count of bases not matched to a gene: 8. The CDR3 is 15 residues long. CDR1 is MNHEY and CDR2 is SVGEGT in the germline V gene. The CDR3 DNA follows: TGTGCCAGCAGTTACAACCATGGACAGGGAAAGACCCAGTACTTC. It specifies CASSYNHGQGKTQYF.

This clonotype was recorded a few times. The chain links TRBV28 to TRBJ2-4; 7 nucleotides agree with TRBD1. Germline-derived CDR1 and CDR2 are MDHEN and SYDVKM. The junction had 9 bases not matched to a gene; V was cut back by 4 bases and J by 0 bases. This CDR3 region has 17 residues. CDR3: CASSYGGRGLAKNIQYF. The CDR3 DNA sequence: TGTGCCAGCAGTTATGGCGGCAGGGGGTTAGCCAAAAACATTCAGTACTTC.

This clonotype was seen a few times. V and J are TRBV4-1 and TRBJ2-1, with TRBD2 identical over 12 bases. Germline CDR1 and CDR2: MGHRA and YSYEKL. This CDR3 spans 17 amino acids. The trim removed 1 base at V and 7 bases at J, leaving 8 bases unmatched. The CDR3 DNA reads as TGCGCCAGCAGCCAAGCAGTCCTAGCGGGGGGGAGGAATGAGCAGTTCTTC. Residues: CASSQAVLAGGRNEQFF.

CDR3 region: CSARPTGAQPQHF. The CDR3 DNA follows: TGCAGTGCTAGACCGACAGGGGCCCAGCCCCAGCATTTT. The J gene is TRBJ1-5, the V gene TRBV20-1; 8 bases match TRBD1. CDR1 DFQATT and CDR2 SNEGSKA come from the germline V gene (reference sequence). Trimming removed 2 bases from V and 7 bases from J; junction bases left unmatched: 4. The CDR3 runs to 13 residues.

This clonotype was seen at least ten times. The V and J genes are TRBV20-1 and TRBJ2-5; D gene ambiguous. CDR1 and CDR2 (germline): DFQATT, SNEGSKA (reference sequence). CDR3 length: 12 residues. V was shortened by 6 bases and J by 5 bases, with 13 bases between the two germline ends. The CDR3 spells CSASNSGETQYF. CDR3 nucleotides: TGCAGTGCATCGAATAGTGGTGAGACCCAGTACTTC.

This clonotype was recorded many times. J is TRBJ2-3 and V is TRBV2; a weak D match, TRBD1 (5 bases). Trimming removed 4 bases from V and 1 base from J, with 12 bases in between. This CDR3 contains 15 residues. The germline CDR1 and CDR2 sequences are SNHLY and FYNNEI. The CDR3 sequence: CASSGWVGGTDTQYF. The CDR3 nucleotides read TGTGCCAGCAGTGGGTGGGTAGGGGGCACAGATACGCAGTATTTT.